The clone carrying this T cell receptor beta chain was seen only a few times. Indicated time point: newly diagnosed GD, antithyroid drugs for less than 3 months. Preparation of the TCR library used RNA extracted from PBMCs. Patients with Graves' disease were diagnosed by American Thyroid Association guidelines. These data are taken from a study of regulatory T cells in long-lasting Graves disease. Looking at the study overall: Graves' patients, diagnosed recently, had received antithyroid drugs under 3 months.

Libraries of TCR beta came from iRepertoire HTBI primers plus Arm-PCR of CDR3 regions. Original data processing: Sample data revealed about 60 TRBV and some 13 TRBJ segments. TCRdb recomputed calls from the multiplex PCR reads with MiXCR, one row per CDR3 protein. TCRdb's processing, not the authors', yielded these V and J calls. The sample includes around 480,000 distinct CDR3 sequences, 15% to 20% of them seen just once. Germline V gene data show CDR1 as PRHDT and CDR2 as FYEKMQ (reference sequence). The length of the CDR3 is 15 residues. Between the trimmed V and J ends, which lost 3 bases and 1 base, there was a span of 12 bases. The same specimen was also included in a second study, on T cells in Graves' hyperthyroidism and ophthalmopathy. As that report states: Researchers ran a first-round RT-PCR on the TCR CDR3 using the HTBI primer set.

This material consisted of peripheral blood mononuclear cells (PBMCs), taken at new diagnosis, from a patient treated with antithyroid drugs. The chain couples TRBV13 to TRBJ2-5; the D gene is possibly TRBD1 (6 bases). This sequence originates from a man aged 35 to 55 with Graves disease. In DNA, the CDR3 is TGTGCCAGCAGCTTCCGGGACACCCCCCAAGAGACCCAGTACTTC. The encoded protein is CASSFRDTPQETQYF.